By proportion, the clone carrying this T cell receptor (beta chain) is medium-sized. Its antigen is currently unknown. CDR3 length: 17 residues. The ends were cut back, 0 bases at V and 8 bases at J, with 22 bases in the middle. CDR1 is LGHDT and CDR2 is YNNKEL in the germline V gene (reference sequence). Time point denoted: sample taken at primary tumor resection. The donor group consisted of over 55 patients who had untreated, early-stage non-small cell lung cancer. Extraction of whole RNA from tumor, nontumor lung or frozen PBMC preceded unsorted sequencing. The sample belongs to a study of spatial heterogeneity in lung cancer. Study-level information: A unique TCR and UMI combination showed up more than ten times in raw reads, on average.

The study, taken as a whole, reports: Tumor mutation count correlated with how many alpha and beta TCRs expanded intratumorally.

Every cDNA TCR molecule received its own unique molecular identifier. TCRdb processed the 5' RACE reads anew with MiXCR; each CDR3 protein has one entry. The repertoire holds roughly 9,000 distinct CDR3 sequences, with around 6.3% as singletons. This specimen was lung tumor tissue, taken at surgery. The receptor comes from a male donor with early-stage non-small cell lung cancer. This chain joins TRBV3-1 and TRBJ1-2; no definite D call. CDR3 in amino acids: CASSQDRRDARGGGYTF. DNA for the CDR3: TGTGCCAGCAGCCAAGATCGTAGGGATGCCAGAGGAGGAGGCTACACCTTC.